These 18 T cell receptor beta chains were sequenced from one sample in a study of lymphopenia after photon versus proton radiotherapy. The table came from immunoSEQ multiplex PCR; TCRdb's copy has only in-frame clones and leaves some out. Among 65,000 to 75,000 clones listed, over 80% were seen once. Specimen: peripheral blood, collected from a patient treated with proton-based radiotherapy. The receptors derive from a man of 80 years or more with esophageal cancer.

The J gene is TRBJ2-3, the V gene TRBV5-1, with D perhaps matching TRBD1 or TRBD2 (5 bases each). This CDR3 is 14 amino acids long. Germline V gene lookup returns CDR1 SGHRS and CDR2 YFSETQ. V was cut by 0 bases and J by 2 bases, with 7 bases left in between. The CDR3: CASSLGDDTDTQYF. The CDR3 nucleotides are TGCGCCAGCAGCTTGGGGGACGACACAGATACGCAGTATTTT. The complete variable domain, with remaining parts taken from reference TRBV5-1 and TRBJ2-3, reads KAGVTQTPRYLIKTRGQQVTLSCSPISGHRSVSWYQQTPGQGLQFLFEYFSETQRNKGNFPGRFSGRQFSNSRSEMNVSTLELGDSALYLCASSLGDDTDTQYFGPGTRLTVL.

This chain uses TRBV6-5 with TRBJ2-1; 12 bases are a match to TRBD2. V dropped 7 bases and J dropped 2; count of bases not matched to a gene: 3. This CDR3 contains 15 residues. The germline V gene has CDR1 MNHEY and CDR2 SVGAGI. CDR3 region: CASKLAGGTYNEQFF. The CDR3 DNA reads as TGTGCCAGCAAACTAGCGGGAGGCACCTACAATGAGCAGTTCTTC.

This chain links TRBV18 with TRBJ1-3; D gene ambiguous. From germline, CDR1 is KGHSH and CDR2 LQKENI. The V gene lost 3 bases and the J gene lost 3 bases, with 9 bases spanning the gap. The CDR3 covers 14 residues. Written as DNA, the CDR3 is TGTGCCAGCTCACCTCGTCGCGATGGAAACACCATATATTTT. Amino acid sequence: CASSPRRDGNTIYF.

This clone was recorded once. The V and J genes are TRBV10-1 and TRBJ2-2; tentatively, D is TRBD1 or TRBD2 (5 bases each). The CDR3 has 14 residues. Between the trimmed V and J ends, which lost 6 bases and 1 base, there was a span of 9 bases. Germline-derived CDR1 and CDR2 are WNHNN and SYGVQD (reference sequence). CDR3 DNA: TGCGCCAGCAGCAGAGGGGAGAACACCGGGGAGCTGTTTTTT. Encoded protein: CASSRGENTGELFF.

The CDR3 nucleotides read TGTGCCAGCCACGAGGGAGGGGCTAATGAAAAACTGTTTTTT. Protein product: CASHEGGANEKLFF. The V gene is TRBV25-1, the J gene TRBJ1-4, with D possibly TRBD1 on 5 matching bases. Germline V gene data show CDR1 as MGHDK and CDR2 as SYGVNS. The CDR3 consists of 14 residues. Trimming removed 8 bases at V and 3 bases at J, with 13 bases between.

V usage is TRBV18 and J usage is TRBJ1-2; the D is unclear. This CDR3 region has 17 residues. CDR1 is KGHSH and CDR2 is LQKENI in the germline V gene. The V end was cut by 3 bases, the J end by 0 bases, with 17 bases between. The CDR3 loop is CASSPIGHGETNYGYTF. In DNA, the CDR3 is TGTGCCAGCTCACCCATCGGGCACGGGGAGACTAACTATGGCTACACCTTC. Full variable domain (missing parts from reference TRBV18 and TRBJ1-2): NAGVMQNPRHLVRRRGQEARLRCSPMKGHSHVYWYRQLPEEGLKFMVYLQKENIIDESGMPKERFSAEFPKEGPSILRIQQVVRGDSAAYFCASSPIGHGETNYGYTFGSGTRLTVV.

The chain joins TRBV7-9 to TRBJ2-5; TRBD2 aligns across 11 bases. Per germline, CDR1 SEHNR and CDR2 FQNEAQ (reference sequence). V shed 6 bases and J 0 bases; nucleotides not matched to a gene: 3. This CDR3 contains 15 residues. CDR3 region: CASSKTSGNQETQYF. In DNA form, the CDR3 reads TGTGCCAGCAGTAAGACTAGCGGGAACCAAGAGACCCAGTACTTC. Drawing the rest from reference TRBV7-9 and TRBJ2-5, the complete variable domain is DTGVSQNPRHKITKRGQNVTFRCDPISEHNRLYWYRQTLGQGPEFLTYFQNEAQLEKSRLLSDRFSAERPKGSFSTLEIQRTEQGDSAMYLCASSKTSGNQETQYFGPGTRLLVL.

The V gene is TRBV12-5, the J gene TRBJ1-6; no clear D gene. Trimming cost V 5 bases and J 9 bases, with 11 bases left between them. Germline V gives CDR1 LGHNT, CDR2 FRNRAP. The CDR3 is made up of 13 amino acids. CDR3 protein: CASGVLETSPLHF. The CDR3 DNA reads as TGTGCTAGTGGTGTATTAGAGACTTCACCCCTCCACTTT.

This rearrangement joins TRBV5-1 to TRBJ2-7; 7 bases fit TRBD1. This CDR3 has 16 amino acids. Unmatched junction bases numbered 7, after V lost 1 base and J lost 0 bases. Germline V gives CDR1 SGHRS, CDR2 YFSETQ. The CDR3: CASSLTDRTSSYEQYF. In DNA form, the CDR3 reads TGCGCCAGCAGCTTGACGGACAGGACGAGCTCCTACGAGCAGTACTTC.

This chain joins TRBV6-4 and TRBJ1-3, with a possible D match to TRBD1 (6 bases). The CDR3 spans 17 residues. Germline V gives CDR1 MRHNA, CDR2 SNTAGT. V lost 4 bases, J lost 3 bases, and 19 bases lay in between. Written as DNA, the CDR3 is TGTGCCAGCAGTGGACCACTCATACAGGGTTTTGGAAACACCATATATTTT. This codes for CASSGPLIQGFGNTIYF.

This sequence joins TRBV6-5 and TRBJ2-7; D unclear. The V gene lost 5 bases and the J gene lost 6 bases, with 8 bases spanning the gap. CDR3 length: 11 amino acids. Per germline, CDR1 MNHEY and CDR2 SVGAGI. DNA of the CDR3: TGTGCCAGCAGTAGACGAGGCGAGCAGTACTTC. It encodes CASSRRGEQYF.

The V gene is TRBV6-1, the J gene TRBJ1-3; 10 bases line up with TRBD1. V was pared by 5 bases and J by 5 bases, with 6 bases of the junction left unmatched. Per germline, CDR1 MNHNS and CDR2 SASEGT. The CDR3 runs 15 residues. The CDR3 DNA is TGTGCCAGCAGTAGGGACAGGGGATATAGAAACACCATATATTTT. This codes for CASSRDRGYRNTIYF.

The rearrangement uses TRBV19 and TRBJ2-3; maybe TRBD1 (6 bases). Trimming took 6 bases from V and 2 from J, leaving 9 bases between them. There are 13 residues in the CDR3. Germline V gene lookup returns CDR1 LNHDA and CDR2 SQIVND (reference sequence). CDR3 in amino acids: CASRDSFTDTQYF. The DNA for the CDR3 is TGTGCCAGTAGGGACAGCTTCACAGATACGCAGTATTTT.

The chain has TRBV11-3 and TRBJ2-1; D not certain. This CDR3 spans 12 amino acids. Germline loops: CDR1 SGHNT, CDR2 YENEEA. V lost 0 bases to trimming and J lost 11 bases, with 8 bases between them. The CDR3 coding sequence is TGTGCCAGCAGCTTAGAAGGCAAGAAGCAGTTCTTC. It encodes CASSLEGKKQFF.

This chain connects TRBV9 to TRBJ2-2; D might be TRBD1 or TRBD2, each matching 5 bases. Germline lookup yields CDR1 SGDLS and CDR2 YYNGEE. V lost 0 bases and J 3 bases, leaving 12 bases between the germline ends. The length of the CDR3 is 16 residues. The CDR3 here is CASSVGSQGDTGELFF. The CDR3 region has the DNA TGTGCCAGCAGCGTAGGTTCGCAGGGAGACACCGGGGAGCTGTTTTTT.

V and J are TRBV19 and TRBJ2-2, with D maybe TRBD1 (5 bases). The CDR3 sequence is 13 residues long. Trimming removed 8 bases at V and 1 base at J, with 8 bases between. Germline V gives CDR1 LNHDA, CDR2 SQIVND (reference sequence). The CDR3: CASRTLNTGELFF. In nucleotides, the CDR3 is TGTGCCAGTCGGACACTGAACACCGGGGAGCTGTTTTTT.

The V call is TRBV7-2, the J call TRBJ2-5, with a possible D match to TRBD2 (6 bases). The germline CDR1 and CDR2 sequences are SGHTA and FQGNSA. This CDR3 comprises 15 residues. V was clipped by 0 bases and J by 2 bases, with 10 bases between them. As DNA, the CDR3 is TGTGCCAGCAGCTTAGCGGGGACTCAACAAGAGACCCAGTACTTC. It encodes CASSLAGTQQETQYF.

The V and J genes are TRBV19 and TRBJ2-2; D is unclear. This CDR3 comprises 13 residues. Germline V gives CDR1 LNHDA, CDR2 SQIVND (reference sequence). Trimming pared 3 bases from V and 4 bases from J, leaving 6 bases between. The CDR3 loop is CASSMRRTGELFF. CDR3 DNA: TGTGCCAGTAGTATGAGGCGCACCGGGGAGCTGTTTTTT.